Reported below is one TCR beta chain. Produced via immunoSEQ multiplex PCR; TCRdb's table is partial and in-frame only. The top ten clones hold about 26% of a sample with approximately 190,000 clones, about 86% of them seen once. This sample was included in a study of blood T cell repertoires in COVID-19. Participants were placed into cohorts based on the clinical history they reported. CDR3 length equals 15 residues. V dropped 10 bases and J dropped 3; count of bases not matched to a gene: 12. Germline V lookup: CDR1 SGHAT, CDR2 FQNNGV. This sequence was found in a woman aged 40 to 50 in a cohort exposed to, infected with or recovered from COVID-19 (not recorded which). The sample comprised PBMCs or T cells enriched from blood (not recorded which). V gene TRBV11-2 combines with J gene TRBJ2-7; 10 positions match TRBD2. The CDR3 is CATRGGLAHSYEQYF. In DNA, the CDR3 is TGTGCCACCAGGGGGGGACTAGCGCATAGCTACGAGCAGTACTTC. Filled out from reference TRBV11-2 and TRBJ2-7, the complete variable domain reads EAGVAQSPRYKIIEKRQSVAFWCNPISGHATLYWYQQILGQGPKLLIQFQNNGVVDDSQLPKDRFSAERLKGVDSTLKIQPAKLEDSAVYLCATRGGLAHSYEQYFGPGTRLTVT.